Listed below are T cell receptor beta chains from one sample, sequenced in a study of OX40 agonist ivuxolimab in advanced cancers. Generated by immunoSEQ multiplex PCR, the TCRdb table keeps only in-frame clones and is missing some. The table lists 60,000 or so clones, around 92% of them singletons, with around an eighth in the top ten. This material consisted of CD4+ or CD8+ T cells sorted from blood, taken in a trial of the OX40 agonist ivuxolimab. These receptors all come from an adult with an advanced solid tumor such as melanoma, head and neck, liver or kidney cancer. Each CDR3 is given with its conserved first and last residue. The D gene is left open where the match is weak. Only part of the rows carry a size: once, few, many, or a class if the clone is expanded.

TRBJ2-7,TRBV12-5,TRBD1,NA,TGTGCTAGCAGACAGGGGTACTACGAGCAGTACTTC,CASRQGYYEQYF
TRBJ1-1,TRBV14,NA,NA,TGTGCCAGCAGCCCACGGCGGGGCACCACTGAAGCTTTCTTT,CASSPRRGTTEAFF
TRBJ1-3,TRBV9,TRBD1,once,TGTGCCAGCAGCACCCCCGGACAGGGGCTAAACTCTGGAAACACCATATATTTT,CASSTPGQGLNSGNTIYF
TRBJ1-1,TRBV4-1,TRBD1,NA,TGCGCCAGCAGCGAGAGGACAGGATTAGAAGCTTTCTTT,CASSERTGLEAFF
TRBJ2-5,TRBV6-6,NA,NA,TGTGCCAGCAGTTACACGGCAGGGGGAGGAGAGACCCAGTACTTC,CASSYTAGGGETQYF
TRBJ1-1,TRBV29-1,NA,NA,TGCAGCGTTGATAATTCCGGGACGGAGAACACTGAAGCTTTCTTT,CSVDNSGTENTEAFF
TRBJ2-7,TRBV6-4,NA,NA,TGTGCCAGCAGTGACTCGAAATACTTCTGCGAGCAGTACTTC,CASSDSKYFCEQYF
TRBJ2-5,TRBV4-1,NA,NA,TGCGCCAGCAGCGGCTGGACATTTCAAGAGACCCAGTACTTC,CASSGWTFQETQYF
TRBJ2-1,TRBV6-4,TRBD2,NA,TGTGCCAGCAGTAGACTAGCGGGGGACAATGAGCAGTTCTTC,CASSRLAGDNEQFF
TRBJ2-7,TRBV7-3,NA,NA,TGTGCCAGCAGCTTACAGGGCGGAGAATACTACGAGCAGTACTTC,CASSLQGGEYYEQYF
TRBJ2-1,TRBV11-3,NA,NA,TGTGCCAGCAGCTTTGGGCTGAACAATGAGCAGTTCTTC,CASSFGLNNEQFF
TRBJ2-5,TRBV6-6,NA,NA,TGTGCCAGCAGTTACAGCGAAGAGACCCAGTACTTC,CASSYSEETQYF
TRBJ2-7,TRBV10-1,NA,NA,TGCGCCAGCAGTGATAGCGGACGCTCCTACGAGCAGTACTTC,CASSDSGRSYEQYF
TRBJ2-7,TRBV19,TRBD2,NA,TGTGCCAGTAGTATGATTAGGACTAGCGGGACGAACTACGAGCAGTACTTC,CASSMIRTSGTNYEQYF
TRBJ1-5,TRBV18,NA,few,TGTGCCAGCTCACTCCTCGGGGTGGCCGGGGAGGATCAGCCCCAGCATTTT,CASSLLGVAGEDQPQHF
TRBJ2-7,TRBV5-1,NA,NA,TGCGCCAGCAGCTTGTATTTTCGGGCGGACGGAAACTACGAGCAGTACTTC,CASSLYFRADGNYEQYF
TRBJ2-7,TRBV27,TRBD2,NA,TGTGCCAGCAGTTTAGGGTCAGCGGGGGACGAGCAGTACTTC,CASSLGSAGDEQYF
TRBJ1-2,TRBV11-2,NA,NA,TGTGCCAGCAGCTTTCAGATAGATGGCTACACCTTC,CASSFQIDGYTF